The 20 T cell receptor beta chains reported below all come from one sample, sequenced in a study of cytomegalovirus exposure and HLA in healthy donors. TCRdb's table, derived via immunoSEQ multiplex PCR, lists solely in-frame clones and lacks some. The data contain hundreds of thousands of clones, 90% of them singletons. The sample comprised PBMCs. These receptors came from a woman aged 25-40 years in good health and CMV-seronegative.

This clone was seen only a few times. This chain links TRBV28 with TRBJ2-7, with 10 bases that match TRBD1. Per germline, CDR1 MDHEN and CDR2 SYDVKM. The V segment lost 7 bases and the J segment 3 bases; nucleotides outside the gene matches: 6. The CDR3 extends over 14 amino acids. The CDR3 sequence: CASTDRGRFYEQYF. DNA for the CDR3: TGTGCCAGCACCGACAGGGGGCGCTTCTACGAGCAGTACTTC.

The chain uses TRBV6-5 and TRBJ2-7; perhaps TRBD2 as D (5 bases). This CDR3 is built from 13 residues. V was cut by 2 bases and J by 7 bases, with 12 bases left in between. The V gene's germline CDR1 is MNHEY and CDR2 SVGAGI. DNA for the CDR3: TGTGCCAGCAGTTACCCCCAAGGAGGAGAGCAGTACTTC. It specifies CASSYPQGGEQYF.

The genes are TRBV4-2 and TRBJ2-2, with TRBD2 matching over 7 bases. This CDR3 is built from 19 residues. CDR1 is LGHNA, CDR2 YNFKEQ, per germline. With V trimmed by 0 bases and J by 0 bases, 10 bases remained unmatched. CDR3 sequence: CASSQEAVGRGANTGELFF. For the CDR3, the DNA is TGTGCCAGCAGCCAAGAGGCAGTAGGGAGGGGCGCGAACACCGGGGAGCTGTTTTTT.

The J gene is TRBJ2-1, the V gene TRBV25-1; 7 bases line up with TRBD2. The trim removed 8 bases at V and 1 base at J, leaving 5 bases unmatched. The CDR3 has 14 residues. Germline V CDR1 and CDR2: MGHDK, SYGVNS. This CDR3 reads CASGWGLSYNEQFF. The DNA for the CDR3 is TGTGCCAGCGGGTGGGGACTATCCTACAATGAGCAGTTCTTC. The full variable domain, in which reference TRBV25-1 and TRBJ2-1 provide the parts outside the CDR3, is EADIYQTPRYLVIGTGKKITLECSQTMGHDKMYWYQQDPGMELHLIHYSYGVNSTEKGDLSSESTVSRIRTEHFPLTLESARPSHTSQYLCASGWGLSYNEQFFGPGTRLTVL.

This clone was detected only once. This chain uses TRBV4-2 with TRBJ2-5; 9 bases agree with TRBD2. With V trimmed by 0 bases and J by 4 bases, 6 bases remained unmatched. This CDR3 has 16 amino acids. Germline V gene sequence: CDR1 LGHNA, CDR2 YNFKEQ. The CDR3 DNA follows: TGTGCCAGCAGCCAAGACGGGGGACTAGCCTTAGAGACCCAGTACTTC. This gives the protein CASSQDGGLALETQYF.

The chain carries TRBV28 and TRBJ1-2; TRBD1 agrees at 10 bases. Germline V CDR1 and CDR2: MDHEN, SYDVKM. With V trimmed by 6 bases and J by 7 bases, 8 bases remained unmatched. The CDR3 contains 14 residues. CDR3 nucleotide sequence: TGTGCCAGCAGGCCCGACAGGGGGCTGGGTGGCTACACCTTC. It encodes CASRPDRGLGGYTF.

The chain links TRBV19 to TRBJ1-5; D not resolved. This CDR3 comprises 15 residues. CDR1 LNHDA and CDR2 SQIVND come from the germline V gene (reference sequence). Trimming took off 3 bases at V and 7 bases at J, with 16 bases between the two ends. CDR3 amino acids: CASSILVTDGQPQHF. The CDR3, as DNA: TGTGCCAGTAGTATCTTGGTCACAGATGGGCAGCCCCAGCATTTT.

This clone was counted only a few times. V gene TRBV5-5 combines with J gene TRBJ1-2, with D uncertain. The ends were cut back, 1 base at V and 8 bases at J, with 12 bases in the middle. From germline, CDR1 is SGHKS and CDR2 YYEKEE (reference sequence). The CDR3 totals 13 residues. DNA for the CDR3: TGTGCCAGCAGCTTGTTTGGGTTACAGGGCTACACCTTC. This encodes CASSLFGLQGYTF.

J is TRBJ1-5 and V is TRBV27; TRBD1 is a possible D gene (6 bases). Germline V CDR1 and CDR2: MNHEY, SMNVEV (reference sequence). The CDR3 has 13 amino acids. The germline V and J ends were trimmed by 5 bases and 2 bases, with 7 bases remaining between them. Written as DNA, the CDR3 is TGTGCCAGCAGTACAGGGCGCAATCAGCCCCAGCATTTT. Its protein product is CASSTGRNQPQHF.

This clone was seen more than once but under ten times. The rearrangement joins TRBV9 to TRBJ1-1; D may be TRBD1 (6 bases). This CDR3 spans 15 amino acids. V was cut by 1 base and J by 2 bases, with 12 bases left in between. Germline V gene data show CDR1 as SGDLS and CDR2 as YYNGEE. This chain's CDR3 is CASSVSQGRNTEAFF. The CDR3 nucleotides read TGTGCCAGCAGCGTAAGTCAGGGGCGTAACACTGAAGCTTTCTTT.

This clone appeared a single time. The rearrangement joins TRBV5-5 to TRBJ2-7, with unresolved D. The CDR3 is 15 residues long. Germline V lookup: CDR1 SGHKS, CDR2 YYEKEE (reference sequence). Trimming took 0 bases from V and 0 from J, leaving 10 bases between them. This chain's CDR3 is CASSLAVGVSYEQYF. Here the CDR3 DNA reads TGTGCCAGCAGCTTGGCGGTTGGGGTCTCCTACGAGCAGTACTTC.

The genes are TRBV19 and TRBJ1-5; D is possibly TRBD1 (5 bases). This CDR3 region has 14 residues. Trimming stripped 5 bases from V and 2 bases from J, with 10 bases between. Germline V gene data show CDR1 as LNHDA and CDR2 as SQIVND (reference sequence). The CDR3, as DNA: TGTGCCAGTAGTTTGGGGGTGGGCAATCAGCCCCAGCATTTT. Translation: CASSLGVGNQPQHF.

In DNA form, the CDR3 reads TGTGCCAGCAGCGTAAGAGATGGAAACACCATATATTTT. This sequence encodes CASSVRDGNTIYF. The chain combines TRBV9 with TRBJ1-3; no clear D gene. Between the trimmed V and J ends, which lost 1 base and 3 bases, there was a span of 5 bases. Germline V gives CDR1 SGDLS, CDR2 YYNGEE. The CDR3 extends over 13 amino acids.

The chain is built from TRBV4-3 and TRBJ1-4; 9 bases are a match to TRBD1. The length of the CDR3 is 17 residues. The germline gives CDR1 LGHNA, CDR2 YSLEER. V shed 1 base and J 5 bases; nucleotides not matched to a gene: 8. CDR3 sequence (DNA): TGCGCCAGCAGCCAAGTATTGTTCGGGACAGGGAATGAAAAACTGTTTTTT. Translating gives CASSQVLFGTGNEKLFF.

This chain links TRBV7-2 with TRBJ1-1, with TRBD1 as a possible D gene (5 bases). This CDR3 contains 16 residues. The V end was cut by 0 bases, the J end by 0 bases, with 11 bases between. Germline V gene data show CDR1 as SGHTA and CDR2 as FQGNSA. CDR3 sequence: CASSLAGRNMNTEAFF. CDR3 sequence (DNA): TGTGCCAGCAGCTTAGCGGGACGGAACATGAACACTGAAGCTTTCTTT.

This clone showed up just once. Here the CDR3 DNA reads TGTGCCAGCAGATTAACTAGCGGGAGGGAATACGAGCAGTACTTC. Translated: CASRLTSGREYEQYF. V and J are TRBV27 and TRBJ2-7; 13 bases agree with TRBD2. Germline trimming cut 6 bases from V and 4 bases from J; bases unmatched to any gene: 6. This CDR3 comprises 15 residues. Per the germline V gene, CDR1 is MNHEY and CDR2 is SMNVEV (reference sequence).

The J gene is TRBJ1-5, the V gene TRBV7-2; the match to TRBD1 covers 12 bases. V lost 1 base, J lost 6 bases, and 4 bases stayed unmatched. The CDR3 sequence is 16 residues long. Germline V gene data show CDR1 as SGHTA and CDR2 as FQGNSA. The CDR3 here is CASSLVGTGGGQPQHF. CDR3 DNA sequence: TGTGCCAGCAGCTTAGTTGGGACAGGGGGCGGTCAGCCCCAGCATTTT.

The J gene is TRBJ1-1, the V gene TRBV7-9; no firm D call. Germline V gene lookup returns CDR1 SEHNR and CDR2 FQNEAQ (reference sequence). The germline V and J ends were trimmed by 5 bases and 0 bases, with 7 bases remaining between them. The CDR3 loop spans 13 amino acids. The CDR3 here is CASSPPLNTEAFF. The CDR3 DNA is TGTGCCAGCAGCCCCCCACTGAACACTGAAGCTTTCTTT.

The chain carries TRBV28 and TRBJ2-1; 13 bases are shared with TRBD2. The J segment lost 1 base and the V segment lost 7 bases, leaving 1 base of the junction unmatched. Germline-derived CDR1 and CDR2 are MDHEN and SYDVKM. This CDR3 is 15 amino acids long. CDR3 residues: CASTTSGRSYNEQFF. The CDR3 bases are TGTGCCAGCACGACTAGCGGGAGGTCCTACAATGAGCAGTTCTTC.

This CDR3 reads CATVLGRAETEAFF. The DNA of the CDR3 is TGTGCCACCGTCCTGGGCAGGGCAGAGACTGAAGCTTTCTTT. The rearrangement uses TRBV6-1 and TRBJ1-1, with D possibly matching TRBD1 (5 bases). The CDR3 is 14 amino acids. V lost 10 bases and J lost 5, with 20 bases in between. Germline V lookup: CDR1 MNHNS, CDR2 SASEGT.